One and the same sample provided the 3 T cell receptor beta chains below, sequenced in a study of T cells in tuberculosis. Clones were sequenced by immunoSEQ multiplex PCR, and TCRdb holds only the in-frame ones, with some missing. Among more than 35,000 clones listed, 90% to 95% were seen once. The sequencing sample was made of PBMCs. These receptors were obtained from a donor between 5 and 29 years old with latent tuberculosis or without tuberculosis infection.

This chain connects TRBV6-1 to TRBJ1-2; possible D gene TRBD1, 6 bases. V shed 4 bases and J shed 5 bases, with 14 bases lying between them. CDR3 length equals 14 residues. Germline V gives CDR1 MNHNS, CDR2 SASEGT. CDR3 DNA sequence: TGTGCCAGCAGTGCGGGACACATGACTTATGGCTACACCTTC. Residues: CASSAGHMTYGYTF.

This chain uses TRBV5-1 with TRBJ2-1; 9 nucleotides line up with TRBD1. Germline loops: CDR1 SGHRS, CDR2 YFSETQ. With V trimmed by 4 bases and J by 4 bases, 6 bases remained unmatched. The CDR3 covers 15 residues. In DNA, the CDR3 is TGCGCCAGCAGCCCGGGACAGGGTGTGTACAATGAGCAGTTCTTC. Amino acids: CASSPGQGVYNEQFF.

The chain links TRBV27 to TRBJ1-1; unclear D gene. This CDR3 has 14 residues. V was shortened by 4 bases and J by 4 bases, with 13 bases between the two germline ends. Germline V gives CDR1 MNHEY, CDR2 SMNVEV (reference sequence). CDR3 nucleotide sequence: TGTGCCAGCAGTTCCCGGTTAGTTAGCACTGAAGCTTTCTTT. Protein: CASSSRLVSTEAFF.